These 24 T cell receptor beta chains came from one sample sequenced in a study of cytomegalovirus exposure and HLA in healthy donors. Data came from immunoSEQ multiplex PCR; TCRdb stores just in-frame clones and leaves some out. The sample yields some 310,000 clones, approximately 91% seen once. Sequencing was done on a sample of PBMCs. These receptors came from a man aged 25 to 40 in good health and CMV-seronegative.

The rearrangement links TRBV5-6 to TRBJ2-7; unclear D gene. Germline CDR1 reads SGHDT; CDR2 reads YYEEEE. This CDR3 has 13 residues. With 4 bases removed from V and 6 bases from J, the gap between germline ends came to 14 bases. This CDR3 is CASSPPRVSEQYF. CDR3 bases: TGTGCCAGCAGCCCCCCCCGGGTGAGCGAGCAGTACTTC. The complete variable domain, with remaining parts taken from reference TRBV5-6 and TRBJ2-7, reads DAGVTQSPTHLIKTRGQQVTLRCSPKSGHDTVSWYQQALGQGPQFIFQYYEEEERQRGNFPDRFSGHQFPNYSSELNVNALLLGDSALYLCASSPPRVSEQYFGPGTRLTVT.

This rearrangement joins TRBV9 to TRBJ2-4, with D maybe TRBD2 (5 bases). V was pared by 0 bases and J by 8 bases, with 12 bases between. CDR1 is SGDLS, CDR2 YYNGEE, per germline. The CDR3 is 14 residues long. DNA of the CDR3: TGTGCCAGCAGCGTAGAAGTCGGCGGGTACATTCAGTACTTC. It is translated as CASSVEVGGYIQYF.

The CDR3 nucleotides are TGTGCCAGCAGTTTAGAGTGGGCTTATGGGGGGTACGAGCAGTACTTC. Translation gives CASSLEWAYGGYEQYF. J is TRBJ2-7 and V is TRBV27, with a tentative D call TRBD2 (6 bases). V gave up 2 bases and J gave up 4 bases, with 18 bases separating them. The CDR3 has 16 residues. Germline loops: CDR1 MNHEY, CDR2 SMNVEV (reference sequence).

The rearrangement uses TRBV19 and TRBJ2-2; TRBD2 aligns across 7 bases. The CDR3 is 16 amino acids. V lost 4 bases to trimming and J lost 4 bases; unmatched junction nucleotides: 9. Germline values: CDR1 LNHDA, CDR2 SQIVND (reference sequence). The DNA for the CDR3 is TGTGCCAGTAGTACTACTAGCGCCCTCGGCACCGGGGAGCTGTTTTTT. The encoded protein is CASSTTSALGTGELFF.

This chain links TRBV6-5 with TRBJ2-2; a weak D match, TRBD1 (5 bases). V was shortened by 0 bases and J by 5 bases, with 10 bases between the two germline ends. Per the germline V gene, CDR1 is MNHEY and CDR2 is SVGAGI. The CDR3 consists of 15 residues. As DNA, the CDR3 is TGTGCCAGCAGTTACTCAGGGGTCGGAACCGGGGAGCTGTTTTTT. Translating gives CASSYSGVGTGELFF.

The chain joins TRBV5-6 to TRBJ1-1, with TRBD1 identical over 7 bases. The CDR3 length is 14 residues. Germline V gene sequence: CDR1 SGHDT, CDR2 YYEEEE. J gave up 7 bases and V 4 bases, and 10 bases lay outside the gene matches. CDR3 nucleotides: TGTGCCAGCAGCCCACGACCGACAGGGCTTGAAGCTTTCTTT. This codes for CASSPRPTGLEAFF.

The gene calls are TRBV6-5 and TRBJ1-5; D may be TRBD1 (6 bases). V was cut by 2 bases and J by 7 bases, with 6 bases left in between. The CDR3 runs 12 residues. Per germline, CDR1 MNHEY and CDR2 SVGAGI. The CDR3 spells CASSYTGQPQHF. The CDR3 nucleotides are TGTGCCAGCAGTTACACAGGGCAGCCCCAGCATTTT.

The chain has TRBV5-6 and TRBJ2-5; 9 bases agree with TRBD1. The germline CDR1 and CDR2 sequences are SGHDT and YYEEEE. This CDR3 is 15 amino acids long. Trimming took 4 bases from V and 5 from J; bases not matched to a gene: 9. The CDR3 coding sequence is TGTGCCAGCAGCGGCCGGACAGGGGCAAGCGAGACCCAGTACTTC. The encoded protein is CASSGRTGASETQYF.

The chain combines TRBV28 with TRBJ1-2, with TRBD1 matching 9 bases. The CDR3 sequence is 14 residues long. V shed 4 bases and J 6 bases; nucleotides not matched to a gene: 6. Germline lookup yields CDR1 MDHEN and CDR2 SYDVKM. The CDR3 sequence: CASSWGQGKDGYTF. The CDR3, as DNA: TGTGCCAGCAGTTGGGGACAGGGTAAGGATGGCTACACCTTC.

The V gene is TRBV19, the J gene TRBJ1-4; a possible D gene is TRBD1 (6 bases). Germline CDR1 is LNHDA and CDR2 is SQIVND (reference sequence). V was trimmed by 4 bases and J by 3 bases, leaving 12 bases between them. This CDR3 has 15 amino acids. CDR3 bases: TGTGCCAGTAGTAAATTGGGGGCTTCTAATGAAAAACTGTTTTTT. Protein product: CASSKLGASNEKLFF. Full variable domain (remainder filled in from reference TRBV19 and TRBJ1-4): DGGITQSPKYLFRKEGQNVTLSCEQNLNHDAMYWYRQDPGQGLRLIYYSQIVNDFQKGDIAEGYSVSREKKESFPLTVTSAQKNPTAFYLCASSKLGASNEKLFFGSGTQLSVL.

V is TRBV9 and J is TRBJ1-3; D is ambiguous. The CDR3 runs 15 residues. Germline V gene sequence: CDR1 SGDLS, CDR2 YYNGEE. The V end lost 4 bases, the J end lost 0 bases, and 11 bases lay between the germline ends. Here the CDR3 DNA reads TGTGCCAGCAGCCCCGCAAGTAGCTCTGGAAACACCATATATTTT. Its translation is CASSPASSSGNTIYF. Full variable domain (rest looked up from reference TRBV9 and TRBJ1-3): DSGVTQTPKHLITATGQRVTLRCSPRSGDLSVYWYQQSLDQGLQFLIQYYNGEERAKGNILERFSAQQFPDLHSELNLSSLELGDSALYFCASSPASSSGNTIYFGEGSWLTVV.

This chain joins TRBV10-2 and TRBJ1-3; a weak D match, TRBD1 (5 bases). The germline V and J ends were trimmed by 9 bases and 3 bases, with 12 bases remaining between them. Per germline, CDR1 WSHSY and CDR2 SAAADI. This CDR3 is built from 13 residues. The CDR3 loop is CASRQGIGNTIYF. The CDR3 DNA sequence: TGCGCCAGTCGGCAGGGTATTGGAAACACCATATATTTT.

This chain connects TRBV6-5 to TRBJ2-5; 9 bases line up with TRBD1. CDR3 length: 14 amino acids. Germline CDR1 reads MNHEY; CDR2 reads SVGAGI. V lost 5 bases to trimming and J lost 5 bases; unmatched junction nucleotides: 6. DNA for the CDR3: TGTGCCAGCAGTAGAGGGACAGGGAGGGAGACCCAGTACTTC. Its translation is CASSRGTGRETQYF.

V is TRBV4-1 and J is TRBJ1-1, with no clear D. The CDR3 consists of 14 residues. Trimming pared 0 bases from V and 5 bases from J, leaving 10 bases between. CDR1 MGHRA and CDR2 YSYEKL come from the germline V gene. The CDR3, as DNA: TGCGCCAGCAGCCAAGAAAGGTGGAGGACTGAAGCTTTCTTT. Translation: CASSQERWRTEAFF.

The CDR3 sequence is CASSQDYRAQTNEKLFF. CDR3 coding DNA: TGCGCCAGCAGCCAAGATTACAGGGCCCAAACTAATGAAAAACTGTTTTTT. J is TRBJ1-4 and V is TRBV4-1; D might be TRBD1 (6 bases). The CDR3 has 17 amino acids. Germline lookup yields CDR1 MGHRA and CDR2 YSYEKL. The ends were cut back, 0 bases at V and 1 base at J, with 12 bases in the middle.

The chain has TRBV18 and TRBJ2-7, with 9 bases matching TRBD1. The CDR3 has 13 amino acids. Trimming removed 2 bases from V and 9 bases from J; junction bases left unmatched: 5. In germline, CDR1 is KGHSH, CDR2 LQKENI. The CDR3 here is CASSPGTGSGQYF. The DNA for the CDR3 is TGTGCCAGCTCACCAGGGACAGGGTCGGGGCAGTACTTC.

The chain joins TRBV5-1 to TRBJ1-3; TRBD1 agrees at 7 bases. After removal of 3 bases from V and 0 bases from J, the junction contained 15 bases not matched to a gene. The CDR3 is 19 amino acids. Germline CDR1 is SGHRS and CDR2 is YFSETQ. CDR3 in amino acids: CASSSGTAPHLPSGNTIYF. Here the CDR3 DNA reads TGCGCCAGCAGCTCCGGGACAGCTCCGCATTTACCCTCTGGAAACACCATATATTTT. The entire variable domain, with the rest obtained from reference TRBV5-1 and TRBJ1-3, is as follows: KAGVTQTPRYLIKTRGQQVTLSCSPISGHRSVSWYQQTPGQGLQFLFEYFSETQRNKGNFPGRFSGRQFSNSRSEMNVSTLELGDSALYLCASSSGTAPHLPSGNTIYFGEGSWLTVV.

The J gene is TRBJ2-1, the V gene TRBV19, with TRBD1 matching 7 bases. Germline V gene data show CDR1 as LNHDA and CDR2 as SQIVND (reference sequence). The CDR3 runs to 15 residues. With 3 bases clipped from V and 7 bases from J, the junction kept 9 bases outside the gene matches. CDR3 amino acids: CASSMVDRNRNEQFF. The DNA of the CDR3 is TGTGCCAGTAGTATGGTGGACAGGAATAGGAATGAGCAGTTCTTC.

The rearrangement joins TRBV4-3 to TRBJ1-2, with TRBD1 matching 9 bases. This CDR3 contains 16 residues. Germline V gives CDR1 LGHNA, CDR2 YSLEER. V was pared by 0 bases and J by 2 bases, with 4 bases of the junction left unmatched. CDR3 nucleotides: TGCGCCAGCAGCCAAGAACCGACAGGGGGGAACTATGGCTACACCTTC. This sequence encodes CASSQEPTGGNYGYTF.

V usage is TRBV6-6 and J usage is TRBJ2-7; D ambiguous. Germline loops: CDR1 MNHNY, CDR2 SVGAGI (reference sequence). CDR3 length: 13 residues. V shed 2 bases and J shed 2 bases, with 7 bases lying between them. As DNA, the CDR3 is TGTGCCAGCAGTTACGCGGCCACCTACGAGCAGTACTTC. This codes for CASSYAATYEQYF.

CDR3 amino acids: CASSPLSSDEQYF. CDR3 sequence (DNA): TGTGCCAGTAGTCCACTGAGTAGCGACGAGCAGTACTTC. The chain carries TRBV19 and TRBJ2-7; perhaps TRBD2 as D (5 bases). The CDR3 is 13 amino acids. The V gene's germline CDR1 is LNHDA and CDR2 SQIVND (reference sequence). V was clipped by 5 bases and J by 5 bases, with 13 bases between them.

This clone was seen once. The chain couples TRBV4-3 to TRBJ1-5, with 7 bases lining up with TRBD1. Unmatched junction bases numbered 6, after V lost 2 bases and J lost 2 bases. The CDR3 runs to 16 residues. Germline CDR1 is LGHNA and CDR2 is YSLEER. The CDR3 reads CASSQTSGGGNQPQHF. The CDR3 bases are TGCGCCAGCAGCCAAACTTCAGGGGGAGGCAATCAGCCCCAGCATTTT.

The chain recombines TRBV5-6 with TRBJ1-2; TRBD1 might be the D (5 bases). Deletions cut 4 bases from V and 4 bases from J, with 14 bases between. This CDR3 contains 14 residues. Per germline, CDR1 SGHDT and CDR2 YYEEEE. In nucleotides, the CDR3 is TGTGCCAGCAGCCCCCTGACAGCATCCTATGGCTACACCTTC. This codes for CASSPLTASYGYTF. Full variable domain (remainder filled in from reference TRBV5-6 and TRBJ1-2): DAGVTQSPTHLIKTRGQQVTLRCSPKSGHDTVSWYQQALGQGPQFIFQYYEEEERQRGNFPDRFSGHQFPNYSSELNVNALLLGDSALYLCASSPLTASYGYTFGSGTRLTVV.

V and J are TRBV19 and TRBJ2-3, with 9 bases aligning to TRBD2. Trimming at V came to 1 base and at J to 4 bases, leaving 6 bases not matched to a gene. Germline V CDR1 and CDR2: LNHDA, SQIVND (reference sequence). The CDR3 sequence is 16 residues long. The CDR3 DNA reads as TGTGCCAGTAGTATAGCGGCGGGGGGGCGCGCAGATACGCAGTATTTT. Protein product: CASSIAAGGRADTQYF.